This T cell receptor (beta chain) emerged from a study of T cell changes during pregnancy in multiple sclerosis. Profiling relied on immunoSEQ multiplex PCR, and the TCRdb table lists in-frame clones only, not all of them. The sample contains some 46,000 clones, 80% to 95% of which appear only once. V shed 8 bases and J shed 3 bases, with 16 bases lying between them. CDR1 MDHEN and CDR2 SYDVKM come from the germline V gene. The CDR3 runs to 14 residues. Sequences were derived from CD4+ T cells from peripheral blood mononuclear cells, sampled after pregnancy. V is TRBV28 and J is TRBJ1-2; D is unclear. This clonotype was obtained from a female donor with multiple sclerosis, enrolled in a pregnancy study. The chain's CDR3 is CASLEGLRDYGYTF. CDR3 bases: TGTGCCAGCTTGGAGGGCCTACGGGACTATGGCTACACCTTC.